These T cell receptor beta chains were read from a single sample in a study of response to subunit inactivated influenza vaccine. MiXCR was run by TCRdb on the RT-PCR reads, yielding one entry per CDR3 protein. The sample lists over 800,000 distinct CDR3 sequences, about 20% occurring once. Material: PBMCs from blood, obtained 5 to 6 days after vaccination. The origin of the receptors is a man in his forties or fifties who received an inactivated influenza vaccine. CDR3s include the opening cysteine and the closing phenylalanine or tryptophan. The order of the fields is clone size, J gene, D gene, V gene, CDR3 DNA, CDR3 protein. The D gene is left open where the match is weak. Some rows have no size entry. The others give once, few or many, or a class for an expanded clone.

>-|TRBJ2-7|-|TRBV3-1
TGTGCCAGCAGCCAAGATTTAGGGTATTCGGAGCAGTACTTC
CASSQDLGYSEQYF
>-|TRBJ2-5|-|TRBV4-3
TGCGCCAGCAGCGTCGGGGTAAAAGAGACCCAGTACTTC
CASSVGVKETQYF
>-|TRBJ1-2|-|TRBV6-5
TGTGCCAGCAGTTCTAACAGGGTTCGTGGCTACACCTTC
CASSSNRVRGYTF
>-|TRBJ2-7|-|TRBV7-3
TGTGCCAGCAGCTTAAGTCCCGCCCGGTCCTACGAGCAGTACTTC
CASSLSPARSYEQYF
>-|TRBJ2-2|-|TRBV6-2/TRBV6-3
TGTGCCAGCACGGGGAACTGGAACACCGGGGAGCTGTTTTTT
CASTGNWNTGELFF
>-|TRBJ1-2|-|TRBV6-6
TGTGCCAGCACCAAGTACTATGGCTACACCTTC
CASTKYYGYTF
>few|TRBJ2-1|TRBD2|TRBV11-1
TGTGCCAGCAGCTTAGCGTATCTCGGGGGGGTCTCCTACAATGAGCAGTTCTTC
CASSLAYLGGVSYNEQFF
>few|TRBJ2-5|-|TRBV5-4
TGTGCCAGCAGCTCCACGGAGGCTAACCCGAGGGGGGCCCAAGAGACCCAGTACTTC
CASSSTEANPRGAQETQYF
>-|TRBJ1-1|TRBD1|TRBV5-1
TGCGCCAGCAGCAGAGGACAGGGAATAGATTGGACTGAAGCTTTCTTT
CASSRGQGIDWTEAFF
>-|TRBJ2-3|-|TRBV7-2
TGTGCCAGCAGCTTTAGCGGACGACACATGTATACGCAGTATTTT
CASSFSGRHMYTQYF
>-|TRBJ2-5|-|TRBV29-1
TGCAGCGTTGTACCCCCGGGGGAGACCCAGTACTTC
CSVVPPGETQYF
>few|TRBJ2-3|-|TRBV28
TGTGCCAGCCGACTTCGGGGCCCAAGGCCAGATACGCAGTATTTT
CASRLRGPRPDTQYF
>-|TRBJ2-3|-|TRBV6-5
TGTGCCAGCAGTTACTCGTCAGGTGGCACAGATACGCAGTATTTT
CASSYSSGGTDTQYF
>few|TRBJ2-1|TRBD2|TRBV30
TGTGCCTGGAGCGGGCTAGCGGAGAAAGGAATCTCCTACAATGAGCAGTTCTTC
CAWSGLAEKGISYNEQFF
>-|TRBJ1-4|-|TRBV4-2
TGTGCCAGCAGCCAGTGGGAAGGTAGGAAACTGTTTTTT
CASSQWEGRKLFF
>many|TRBJ2-3|TRBD2|TRBV20-1
TGCAGTGCTAGCGGGACTAGCGGGAGTGGCACAGATACGCAGTATTTT
CSASGTSGSGTDTQYF
>-|TRBJ2-5|TRBD1|TRBV5-4
TGTGCCAGCAGCCTAATCGGGACAGTCCAAGAGACCCAGTACTTC
CASSLIGTVQETQYF
>-|TRBJ1-5|-|TRBV5-6
TGTGCCAGCAGCTTGGCCAAGAATCAGCCCCAGCATTTT
CASSLAKNQPQHF
>few|TRBJ2-3|TRBD2|TRBV5-1
TGCGCCAGCAGCTTGAGGACTAGCGGGGGGGGCTACACAGATACGCAGTATTTT
CASSLRTSGGGYTDTQYF
>few|TRBJ2-2|-|TRBV5-1
TGCGCCAGCAGGGAAGGACACGGCGGGGAGCTGTTTTTT
CASREGHGGELFF
>few|TRBJ2-1|TRBD2|TRBV5-6
TGTGCCAGCAGCTTCGAACCGGCCTTAGCGGGGAGGTACAATGAGCAGTTCTTC
CASSFEPALAGRYNEQFF
>few|TRBJ1-4|TRBD1|TRBV20-1
TGCAGTGCTACAGGGACAGGGACTGAAAAACTGTTTTTT
CSATGTGTEKLFF
>many|TRBJ1-1|-|TRBV9
TGTGCCAGCAGCCCCGGTGGGGGGGGCGTCACTGAAGCTTTCTTT
CASSPGGGGVTEAFF
>-|TRBJ2-3|-|TRBV4-3
TGCGCCAGCAGCCAACTAGTTTCGTCAGATACGCAGTATTTT
CASSQLVSSDTQYF
>-|TRBJ2-1|TRBD1|TRBV20-1
TGCAGTGCTAGATACGAGACAGGGAACTCCTACAATGAGCAGTTCTTC
CSARYETGNSYNEQFF
>few|TRBJ2-7|TRBD1|TRBV5-1
TGCGCCAGCAGCTTGCAACAGGGGGGAAGAGGTGAATACTTC
CASSLQQGGRGEYF
>few|TRBJ1-1|-|TRBV20-1
TGCAGTGCTCCGCTGGGGCGCGCTGAAGCTTTCTTT
CSAPLGRAEAFF
>few|TRBJ2-5|TRBD2|TRBV20-1
TGCAGTCCTGAAAGCGGACTGAGACTAGCGGGAGTGGCGACCCAGTACTTC
CSPESGLRLAGVATQYF
>few|TRBJ2-3|-|TRBV12-3/TRBV12-4
TGTGCCAGCATTCACTTGGGAACAGATACGCAGTATTTT
CASIHLGTDTQYF
>-|TRBJ2-1|-|TRBV7-2
TGTGCCAGCAGCCCGCACACAGGGTTAGCGGCTGGTGAGCAGTTCTTC
CASSPHTGLAAGEQFF
>-|TRBJ2-3|-|TRBV12-3/TRBV12-4
TGTGCCAGCAGTACACGTACAGGGAGGGGCCGAGATACGCAGTATTTT
CASSTRTGRGRDTQYF
>few|TRBJ2-1|TRBD2|TRBV6-1
TGTGCCAGCACCTGGAGTGGGGGGGACCATGAGCAGTTCTTC
CASTWSGGDHEQFF
>-|TRBJ2-3|TRBD2|TRBV20-1
TGCAGTGCTCCGCTAGCGGGACTCACAGATACGCAGTATTTT
CSAPLAGLTDTQYF
>few|TRBJ2-2|-|TRBV12-3/TRBV12-4
TGTGCCAGCAGTTCGAGACACCGGACGCCCGTCGGGGAGCTGTTTTTT
CASSSRHRTPVGELFF
>-|TRBJ2-7|-|TRBV12-3/TRBV12-4
TGTGCCTCGGGAGAGAGCACCTACGAGCAGTACTTC
CASGESTYEQYF
>few|TRBJ1-6|-|TRBV12-3/TRBV12-4
TGTGCCAGCACGTGGGAAGGTGATTCACCCCTCCACTTT
CASTWEGDSPLHF
>few|TRBJ2-1|TRBD2|TRBV29-1
TGCAGCGCAGCTAGCGGAGCCTACAATGAGCAGTTCTTC
CSAASGAYNEQFF
>-|TRBJ1-3|-|TRBV12-3/TRBV12-4
TGTGCCAGCAGTCCTGACGGGTCTGGAAACACCATATATTTT
CASSPDGSGNTIYF
>-|TRBJ2-1|-|TRBV20-1
TGCAGTGCTAGAGTCGGATCCGGCTCCTACAATGAGCAGTTCTTC
CSARVGSGSYNEQFF
>few|TRBJ2-7|-|TRBV3-1
TGTGCCAGCAGAGGGGGGGACAGGCAGTTCGGAGAGCAGTACTTC
CASRGGDRQFGEQYF
>many|TRBJ1-2|-|TRBV5-1
TGCGCCAGCAGCTTGGAGCTTCCAGGGCATCGAGGCTACACCTTC
CASSLELPGHRGYTF